This T cell receptor (beta chain) was sequenced in a study of lymphopenia after photon versus proton radiotherapy. Study-wide results and caveats: After the lymphocyte nadir, photon-treated repertoires showed oligoclonal expansion, especially of CD8+ Temra cells.

Libraries were prepared by immunoSEQ multiplex PCR; TCRdb keeps only in-frame clonotypes and omits some of them. The repertoire holds about 5,000 clones, with more than 75% as singletons. As regards this clone: Its antigen is currently unknown.

The CDR3 has 17 amino acids. The source material was peripheral blood, sampled from a patient treated with photon-based radiotherapy. The chain employs TRBV21-1 and TRBJ2-7; the DNA was not used to check the table's D call, TRBD1. TRBV21-1 is marked as a pseudogene. This clonotype was obtained from a man aged 30 to 45 with gastric cancer. The CDR3: CASSKVTYRRLSYEQYF. The CDR3 nucleotides read TGTGCCAGCAGCAAAGTAACTTACAGGCGCCTCTCCTACGAGCAGTACTTC.